This TCR beta chain was captured in a study of blood T cell repertoires in COVID-19. Study summary: Both acute and convalescent COVID-19 samples were obtained from the United States, Italy and Spain. Sources were T cells, B-cell-depleted T cells, or PBMCs; the material itself was cDNA or gDNA.

In the source study's methods: Reference gene primer amplification gave nucleated cell count estimates. Sequenced by immunoSEQ multiplex PCR; TCRdb stores in-frame clones only, minus some. V and J calls and clone size are copied from that table; D and trimming were computed from the DNA. Among about 280,000 clones, 89% were seen once, and the ten largest hold 0.85% to 1%. The sample holds one count of this clone. The sample comprised peripheral blood. This receptor was taken from a woman between 40 and 50 years old who had recovered from COVID-19.

The CDR3 protein is CASSEVGVNTEAFF. DNA of the CDR3: TGTGCCAGCAGTGAAGTAGGGGTGAACACTGAAGCTTTCTTT. The V call is TRBV6-1, the J call TRBJ1-1; D possibly corresponds to TRBD1 (5 bases). Trimming pared 1 base from V and 0 bases from J, leaving 6 bases between. Looked up from germline, CDR1 is MNHNS and CDR2 is SASEGT. There are 14 residues in the CDR3.